This T cell receptor beta chain was identified in a study of blood T cell repertoires in COVID-19. In the study overall: The United States, Italy and Spain provided the acute and convalescent COVID-19 samples.

Sequencing used immunoSEQ multiplex PCR; TCRdb keeps in-frame clones, though not all of them. The table lists 150,000 to 180,000 clones, more than 65% of them singletons. Input material: peripheral blood. This clonotype was obtained from a woman in her 50s with acute or convalescent COVID-19.

The CDR3 bases are TGTGCCAGCAGCCCGACAGGGGCAAATCAGCCCCAGCATTTT. Protein sequence: CASSPTGANQPQHF. The genes are TRBV6-5 and TRBJ1-5, with 8 nucleotides matching TRBD1. V lost 6 bases, J lost 4 bases, and 5 bases stayed unmatched. This CDR3 is 14 amino acids long. Germline values: CDR1 MNHEY, CDR2 SVGAGI.